The present T cell receptor beta chain was sequenced within a study of technical replicates of blood from several donors. This CDR3 region has 13 residues. Trimming removed 1 base at V and 15 bases at J, with 16 bases between. Germline V CDR1 and CDR2: SGHTA, FQGNSA. This clone occurred once. Assay: immunoSEQ multiplex PCR; the TCRdb copy retains only in-frame clones and omits some. Of fewer than 100,000 clones listed, roughly 90% were seen once; the top ten hold 0.41%. The sample was T cells isolated from PBMCs. This sequence originates from a human donor in good health. This chain uses TRBV7-2 with TRBJ2-1, with D maybe TRBD2 (5 bases). The CDR3 loop is CASSLEVLGVAFF. In nucleotides, the CDR3 is TGTGCCAGCAGCTTAGAGGTTTTGGGAGTTGCGTTCTTC.